Below, one T cell receptor beta chain is given with its context. The antigen remains unidentified. This CDR3 comprises 16 residues. Losses at the gene ends were 8 bases for V and 5 bases for J; bases not matched to a gene: 14. From germline, CDR1 is MDHEN and CDR2 SYDVKM. This sample was included in a study of cytomegalovirus exposure and HLA in healthy donors. Study-wide results and caveats: Rare TCR sequences predominated, though certain public TCRs were found in many donors. The classifier, whose performance was assessed in both the original and validation cohorts, reportedly diagnosed cytomegalovirus status with high specificity and sensitivity. Cytomegalovirus-associated TCR beta chains were listed, numbering 164.

Libraries were prepared by immunoSEQ multiplex PCR; TCRdb keeps only in-frame clonotypes and omits some of them. This sample yields 90,000 to 100,000 clones, of which around 93% are seen a single time; approximately 1% belongs to the top ten. The sequence came from a woman between 25 and 40 years old in good health and CMV-seropositive. The chain links TRBV28 to TRBJ1-4, with TRBD1 matching over 7 bases. Sequenced material: PBMCs. CDR3 sequence reads: CASRRGQLRTNEKLFF. CDR3 nucleotides: TGTGCCAGCCGGCGGGGACAGCTTAGAACAAATGAAAAACTGTTTTTT.